This T cell receptor (beta chain) was identified in a study of beta chain features in type 1 diabetes. Study-wide background: Sorted cells, about 99 million in number, were examined across all samples.

The investigators reverse transcribed all of the isolated RNA, so they sequenced expressed TCRB transcripts. Data came from immunoSEQ multiplex PCR; TCRdb stores just in-frame clones and leaves some out. The table lists nearly 250,000 clones, roughly an eighth of them singletons. Study-wide results and limits: Any HLA-type effect on TCRB rearrangement remained unresolved here.

This clone showed up just a few times. Its antigen is as yet unknown. Sequence at one end of the junction differs from germline and may be a read error. Specimen: naive CD4+ T cells from blood. This sequence originates from a woman in her thirties or forties in good health.

This chain's CDR3 is CASSTGEDNEQFF. CDR3 sequence (DNA): TGTGCTAGCAGCACCGGGGAGGATAATGAGCAGTTCTTC. The V and J genes are TRBV7-7 and TRBJ2-1; possible D gene TRBD2, 6 bases. This CDR3 spans 13 amino acids. Germline V gene lookup returns CDR1 SSHAT and CDR2 FNYEAQ (reference sequence).